This T cell receptor beta chain was found in a study of human T cells and chemical hapten exposure. The study's findings and limits: No change in TCRs above 1 in 1000 frequency was produced by DPC sensitization.

One entry per CDR3 protein results from TCRdb running MiXCR on the RACE reads. The repertoire holds over 85,000 distinct CDR3 sequences, with just under 9% as singletons. This clonotype was seen ten or more times. The target antigen is unknown. Trimming took off 4 bases at V and 0 bases at J, with 12 bases between the two ends. This CDR3 has 14 residues. The germline gives CDR1 DFQATT, CDR2 SNEGSKA (reference sequence). Indicated time point: healthy volunteer bleed at 2 weeks. The authors' total RNA extraction used unfractionated whole blood. The source of this sequence is a female donor in good health. Some clones in this sample may be carry-over from other donors' samples. The sample consisted of whole blood. The gene calls are TRBV20-1 and TRBJ1-1, with D possibly TRBD1 on 5 matching bases. As DNA, the CDR3 is TGCAGTGCTATACAGGACGGCATGAACACTGAAGCTTTCTTT. This sequence encodes CSAIQDGMNTEAFF.